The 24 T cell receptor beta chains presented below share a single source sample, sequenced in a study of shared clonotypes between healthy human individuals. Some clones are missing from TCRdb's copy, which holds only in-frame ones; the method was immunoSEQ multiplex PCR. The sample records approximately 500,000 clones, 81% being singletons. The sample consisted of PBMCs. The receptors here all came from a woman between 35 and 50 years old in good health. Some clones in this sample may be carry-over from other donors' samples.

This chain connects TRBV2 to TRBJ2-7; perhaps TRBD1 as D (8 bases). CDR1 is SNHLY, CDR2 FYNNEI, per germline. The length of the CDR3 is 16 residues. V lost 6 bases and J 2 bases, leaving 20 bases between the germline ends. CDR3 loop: CASSPQGASGAYEQYF. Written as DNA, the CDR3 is TGTGCCAGCAGCCCCCAGGGGGCTAGCGGCGCCTACGAGCAGTACTTC.

CDR3 DNA sequence: TGTGCCAGCAGTGACCCTAGGGCCAACGTCCTGACTTTC. Its translation: CASSDPRANVLTF. The rearrangement joins TRBV6-1 to TRBJ2-6; no definite D call. This CDR3 spans 13 amino acids. V was pared by 3 bases and J by 5 bases, with 5 bases between. Germline V lookup: CDR1 MNHNS, CDR2 SASEGT.

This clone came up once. The CDR3 DNA follows: TGTGCCAGCAGGCTAGACAGGGGGGAAGAGACCCAGTACTTC. Translation gives CASRLDRGEETQYF. The chain links TRBV2 to TRBJ2-5, with 9 bases that match TRBD1. CDR1 SNHLY and CDR2 FYNNEI come from the germline V gene. The ends lost 6 bases at V and 3 bases at J; junction bases unmatched: 5. This CDR3 contains 14 residues.

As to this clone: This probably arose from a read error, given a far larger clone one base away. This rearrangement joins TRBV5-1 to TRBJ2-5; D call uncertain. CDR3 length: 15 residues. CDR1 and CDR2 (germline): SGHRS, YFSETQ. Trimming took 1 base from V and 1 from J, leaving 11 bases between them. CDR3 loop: CASSLSPPTQETQYF. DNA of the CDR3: TGCGCCAGCAGCTTGTCCCCCCCTACCCAAGAGACCCAGTACTTC.

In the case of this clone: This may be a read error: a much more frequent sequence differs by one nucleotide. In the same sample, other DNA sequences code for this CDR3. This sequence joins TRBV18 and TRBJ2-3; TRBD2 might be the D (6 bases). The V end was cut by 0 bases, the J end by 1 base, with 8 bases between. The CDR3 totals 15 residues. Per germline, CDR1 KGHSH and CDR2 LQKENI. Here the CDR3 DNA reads TGTGCCAGCTCACCACCAGCTAGCGGCACAGATACGCAGTATTTT. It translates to CASSPPASGTDTQYF.

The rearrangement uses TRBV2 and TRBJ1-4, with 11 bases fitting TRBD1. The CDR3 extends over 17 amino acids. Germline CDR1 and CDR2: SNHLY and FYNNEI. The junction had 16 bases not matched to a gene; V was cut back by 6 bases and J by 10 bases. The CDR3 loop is CASSNEGQGGGLVKLFF. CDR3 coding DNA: TGTGCCAGCAGCAATGAGGGACAGGGGGGCGGCTTGGTAAAACTGTTTTTT. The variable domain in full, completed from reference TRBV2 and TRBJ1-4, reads EPEVTQTPSHQVTQMGQEVILRCVPISNHLYFYWYRQILGQKVEFLVSFYNNEISEKSEIFDDQFSVERPDGSNFTLKIRSTKLEDSAMYFCASSNEGQGGGLVKLFFGSGTQLSVL.

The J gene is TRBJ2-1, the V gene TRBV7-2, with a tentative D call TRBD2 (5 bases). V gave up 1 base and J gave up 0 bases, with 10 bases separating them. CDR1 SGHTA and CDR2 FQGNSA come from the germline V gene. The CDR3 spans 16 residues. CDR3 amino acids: CASSLEITSSYNEQFF. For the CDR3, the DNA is TGTGCCAGCAGCTTAGAGATAACTAGCTCCTACAATGAGCAGTTCTTC. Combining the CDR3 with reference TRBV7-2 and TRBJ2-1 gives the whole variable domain GAGVSQSPSNKVTEKGKDVELRCDPISGHTALYWYRQSLGQGLEFLIYFQGNSAPDKSGLPSDRFSAERTGGSVSTLTIQRTQQEDSAVYLCASSLEITSSYNEQFFGPGTRLTVL.

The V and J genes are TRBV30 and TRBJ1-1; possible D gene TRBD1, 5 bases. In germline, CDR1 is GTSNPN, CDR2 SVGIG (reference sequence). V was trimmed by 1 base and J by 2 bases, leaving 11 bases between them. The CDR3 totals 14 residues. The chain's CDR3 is CAWSEDSFNTEAFF. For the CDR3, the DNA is TGTGCCTGGAGTGAAGACAGCTTTAACACTGAAGCTTTCTTT.

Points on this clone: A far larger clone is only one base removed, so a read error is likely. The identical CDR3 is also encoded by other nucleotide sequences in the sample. The CDR3 DNA is TGTGCCAGCAGTGTGATAGCGGGAGGAGTAAACATCCAGTACTTC. Translating gives CASSVIAGGVNIQYF. V usage is TRBV6-1 and J usage is TRBJ2-4, with 10 bases that match TRBD2. This CDR3 has 15 amino acids. Germline lookup yields CDR1 MNHNS and CDR2 SASEGT.

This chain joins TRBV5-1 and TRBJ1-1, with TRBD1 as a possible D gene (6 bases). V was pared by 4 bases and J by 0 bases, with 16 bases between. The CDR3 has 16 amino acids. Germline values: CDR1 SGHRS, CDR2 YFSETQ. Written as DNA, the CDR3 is TGCGCCAGCAGCATAACCCCGACAGGTATGAACACTGAAGCTTTCTTT. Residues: CASSITPTGMNTEAFF.

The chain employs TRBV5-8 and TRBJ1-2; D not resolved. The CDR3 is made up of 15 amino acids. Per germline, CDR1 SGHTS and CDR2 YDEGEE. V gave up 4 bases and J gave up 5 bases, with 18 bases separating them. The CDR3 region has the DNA TGTGCCAGCAGCCCCTTGATGAACCCCGTGTATGGCTACACCTTC. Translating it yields CASSPLMNPVYGYTF.

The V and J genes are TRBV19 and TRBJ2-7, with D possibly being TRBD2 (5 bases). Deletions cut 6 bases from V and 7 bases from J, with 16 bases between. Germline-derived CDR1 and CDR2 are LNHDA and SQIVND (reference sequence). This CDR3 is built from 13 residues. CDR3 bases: TGTGCCAGTAGCGCGGGCCCCCAATTTGAGCAGTACTTC. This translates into CASSAGPQFEQYF.

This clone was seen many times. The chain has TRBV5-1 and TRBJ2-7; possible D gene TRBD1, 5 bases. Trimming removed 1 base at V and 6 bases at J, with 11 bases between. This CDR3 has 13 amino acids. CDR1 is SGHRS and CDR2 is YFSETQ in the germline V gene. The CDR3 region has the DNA TGCGCCAGCAGCTTGAGGCAGGGTAGCGAGCAGTACTTC. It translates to CASSLRQGSEQYF.

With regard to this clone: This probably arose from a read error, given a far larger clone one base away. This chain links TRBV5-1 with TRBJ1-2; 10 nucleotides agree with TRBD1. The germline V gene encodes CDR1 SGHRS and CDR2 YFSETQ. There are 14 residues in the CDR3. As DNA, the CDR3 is TGCGCCGGCAGCAGGGGGACAGGGGAGGACGGCTACACCTTC. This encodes CAGSRGTGEDGYTF. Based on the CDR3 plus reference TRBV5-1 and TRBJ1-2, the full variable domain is KAGVTQTPRYLIKTRGQQVTLSCSPISGHRSVSWYQQTPGQGLQFLFEYFSETQRNKGNFPGRFSGRQFSNSRSEMNVSTLELGDSALYLCAGSRGTGEDGYTFGSGTRLTVV.

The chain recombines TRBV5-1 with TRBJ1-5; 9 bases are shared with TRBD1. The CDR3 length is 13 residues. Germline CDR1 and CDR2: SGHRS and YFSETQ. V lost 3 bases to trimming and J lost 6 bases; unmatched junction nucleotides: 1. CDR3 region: CASSSTGGQPQHF. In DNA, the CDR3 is TGCGCCAGCAGCTCGACAGGGGGTCAGCCCCAGCATTTT.

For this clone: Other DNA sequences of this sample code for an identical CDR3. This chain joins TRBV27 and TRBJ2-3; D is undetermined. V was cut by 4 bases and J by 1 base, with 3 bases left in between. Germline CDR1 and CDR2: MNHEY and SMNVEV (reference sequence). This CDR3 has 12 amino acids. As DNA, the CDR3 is TGTGCCAGCAGTTCTCGCACAGATACGCAGTATTTT. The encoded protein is CASSSRTDTQYF.

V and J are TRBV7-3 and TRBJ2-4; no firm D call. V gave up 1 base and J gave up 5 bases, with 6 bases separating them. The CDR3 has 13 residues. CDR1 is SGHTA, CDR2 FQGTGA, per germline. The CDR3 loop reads CASSLNRENIQYF. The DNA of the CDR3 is TGTGCCAGCAGCTTAAACAGAGAAAACATTCAGTACTTC.

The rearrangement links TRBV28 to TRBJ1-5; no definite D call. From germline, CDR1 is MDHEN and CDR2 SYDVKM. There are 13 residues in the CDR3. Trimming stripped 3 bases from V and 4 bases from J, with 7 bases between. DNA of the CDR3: TGTGCCAGCAGTTTTAGGGCTAATCAGCCCCAGCATTTT. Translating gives CASSFRANQPQHF.

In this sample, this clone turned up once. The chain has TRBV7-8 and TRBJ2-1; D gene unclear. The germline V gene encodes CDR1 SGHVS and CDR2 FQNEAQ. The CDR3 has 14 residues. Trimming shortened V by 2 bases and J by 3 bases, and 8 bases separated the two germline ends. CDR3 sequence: CASSLRPLYNEQFF. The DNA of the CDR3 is TGTGCCAGCAGCTTAAGGCCCCTCTACAATGAGCAGTTCTTC.

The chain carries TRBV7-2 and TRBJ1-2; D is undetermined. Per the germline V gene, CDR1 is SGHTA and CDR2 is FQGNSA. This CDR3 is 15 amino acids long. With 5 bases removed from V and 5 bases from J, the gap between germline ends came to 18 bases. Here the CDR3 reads CASSPRDPFKYGYTF. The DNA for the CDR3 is TGTGCCAGCAGCCCCCGAGATCCCTTCAAATATGGCTACACCTTC.

The CDR3 DNA sequence: TGTGCCAGCAGCTTGGCGGGCAGTTCCGCCGGGGAGCTGTTTTTT. This encodes CASSLAGSSAGELFF. The gene calls are TRBV5-5 and TRBJ2-2; D gene ambiguous. CDR3 size: 15 residues. Germline loops: CDR1 SGHKS, CDR2 YYEKEE (reference sequence). With 0 bases removed from V and 6 bases from J, the gap between germline ends came to 12 bases.

As DNA, the CDR3 is TGTGCCAGCTCACCACTTCCCCCAGGGACGAACACCGGGGAGCTGTTTTTT. Translated: CASSPLPPGTNTGELFF. This chain links TRBV18 with TRBJ2-2, with D possibly TRBD1 on 5 matching bases. V lost 1 base and J lost 0, with 12 bases in between. Germline V CDR1 and CDR2: KGHSH, LQKENI. This CDR3 spans 17 amino acids. Full variable domain (missing parts from reference TRBV18 and TRBJ2-2): NAGVMQNPRHLVRRRGQEARLRCSPMKGHSHVYWYRQLPEEGLKFMVYLQKENIIDESGMPKERFSAEFPKEGPSILRIQQVVRGDSAAYFCASSPLPPGTNTGELFFGEGSRLTVL.

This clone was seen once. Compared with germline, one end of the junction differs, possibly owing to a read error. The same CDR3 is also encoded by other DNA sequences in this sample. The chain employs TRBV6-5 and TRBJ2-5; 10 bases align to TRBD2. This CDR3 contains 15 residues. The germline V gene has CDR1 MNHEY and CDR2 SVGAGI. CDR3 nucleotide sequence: TGTGCCAGTAGTTATTCTAGCGGGAGCGGTGAGACCCAGTACTTC. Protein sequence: CASSYSSGSGETQYF.

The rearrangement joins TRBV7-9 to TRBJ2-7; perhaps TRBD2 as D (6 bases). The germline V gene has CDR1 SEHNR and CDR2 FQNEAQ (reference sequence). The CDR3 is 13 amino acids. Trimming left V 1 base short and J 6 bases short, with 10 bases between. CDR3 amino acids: CASSLGEGGEQYF. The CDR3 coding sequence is TGTGCCAGCAGCTTAGGCGAGGGAGGCGAGCAGTACTTC.